This TCR beta chain came from a study of OX40 agonist ivuxolimab in advanced cancers. Study background: Every 2 weeks, ivuxolimab was infused into the patients intravenously at between 0.01 and 10 mg/kg.

Method: immunoSEQ multiplex PCR; TCRdb's copy keeps in-frame clones and lacks some. This table has tens of thousands of clones, about 88% appearing once. The CDR3 consists of 13 residues. The ends were cut back, 6 bases at V and 0 bases at J, with 8 bases in the middle. Germline V gene lookup returns CDR1 KGHSH and CDR2 LQKENI. This clone was seen a handful of times. Systemic immunosuppression or autoimmune disease history was grounds to exclude patients. This clonotype was obtained from an adult with an advanced solid tumor such as melanoma, head and neck, liver or kidney cancer. The rearrangement links TRBV18 to TRBJ1-1; no reliable D call. Sequenced material: CD4+ or CD8+ T cells sorted from blood, taken in a trial of the OX40 agonist ivuxolimab. The CDR3 region is CASSPQMNTEAFF. CDR3 sequence (DNA): TGTGCCAGCTCGCCCCAGATGAACACTGAAGCTTTCTTT.